This T cell receptor beta chain came from a study of PD-1 blockade in classical Hodgkin lymphoma. Time point of the sample: cycle 4 day 1 (C4D1), after 6 weeks of nivolumab. With no exception, relapse followed autologous stem cell transplantation in all patients, and brentuximab vedotin exposure varied. The table came from immunoSEQ multiplex PCR; TCRdb's copy has only in-frame clones and leaves some out. Of more than 40,000 clones detected, nearly 80% appear once; the ten largest clones hold approximately 18%. Germline CDR1 is SGHNT and CDR2 is YYREEE (reference sequence). The CDR3 has 17 amino acids. With 4 bases removed from V and 1 base from J, the gap between germline ends came to 17 bases.

The TCR was taken from a human donor with classical Hodgkin lymphoma. The rearrangement links TRBV5-4 to TRBJ2-2; perhaps D is TRBD1 or TRBD2 (5 bases each). The starting material was peripheral blood mononuclear cells (PBMCs), obtained before the fourth cycle of nivolumab. CDR3 residues: CASSDHPGRKNTGELFF. CDR3 nucleotides: TGTGCCAGCAGCGATCATCCGGGACGGAAGAACACCGGGGAGCTGTTTTTT.